This T cell receptor beta chain is drawn from a study of shared T cell receptors in the human thymus. V trimming: 4 bases; J trimming: 0 bases; junction bases outside the gene matches: 5. The CDR3 runs 15 residues. Germline V gives CDR1 MDHEN, CDR2 SYDVKM. Clones were read by immunoSEQ multiplex PCR, and TCRdb kept only the in-frame ones, dropping some. The sample shows hundreds of thousands of clones, 95% of them seen only once. The chain joins TRBV28 to TRBJ2-7, with 8 bases identical to TRBD1. The TCR comes from a human donor. The sample taken for sequencing was thymocytes. CDR3 in amino acids: CASSSDRGYSYEQYF. As DNA, the CDR3 is TGTGCCAGCAGTTCAGACAGGGGTTACTCCTACGAGCAGTACTTC.